Each of the 10 T cell receptor beta chains below was sequenced from the same sample in a study of Ad26.COV2.S vaccination and SARS-CoV-2 variants. Profiling relied on immunoSEQ multiplex PCR, and the TCRdb table lists in-frame clones only, not all of them. The data show roughly 500,000 clones, roughly nine tenths seen once. The treatment here: 19 received Ad26.COV2.S at low or high dose, single or two shots; several received placebo; per-sample allocation not given. Collection of samples fell on day 63 after the first vaccine or placebo injection. The sequences come from peripheral blood, collected in a trial of Ad26.COV2.S vaccine versus placebo. Source of these receptors: a person aged 18-60 years who received the Ad26.COV2.S COVID-19 vaccine or a placebo.

The chain employs TRBV29-1 and TRBJ2-4; D ambiguous. The germline V gene encodes CDR1 SQVTM and CDR2 ANQGSEA. With 4 bases removed from V and 9 bases from J, the gap between germline ends came to 16 bases. This CDR3 has 13 amino acids. CDR3 sequence reads: CSVVSQDLLIQYF. The CDR3 DNA reads as TGCAGCGTTGTTTCTCAGGATTTACTCATTCAGTACTTC. Together with reference TRBV29-1 and TRBJ2-4, the CDR3 gives the full variable domain: SAVISQKPSRDICQRGTSLTIQCQVDSQVTMMFWYRQQPGQSLTLIATANQGSEATYESGFVIDKFPISRPNLTFSTLTVSNMSPEDSSIYLCSVVSQDLLIQYFGAGTRLSVL.

This chain joins TRBV11-3 and TRBJ2-1, with D tentatively TRBD2 (5 bases). Germline V gives CDR1 SGHNT, CDR2 YENEEA. V was shortened by 6 bases and J by 2 bases, with 11 bases between the two germline ends. The CDR3 contains 14 residues. The CDR3 sequence is CASSLALAYNEQFF. The CDR3 coding sequence is TGTGCCAGCAGTCTAGCCCTGGCCTACAATGAGCAGTTCTTC.

This clone was seen just once. This chain joins TRBV7-3 and TRBJ2-1; 12 bases map to TRBD2. The junction had 5 bases not matched to a gene; V was cut back by 1 base and J by 4 bases. The CDR3 contains 17 residues. Per germline, CDR1 SGHTA and CDR2 FQGTGA. Here the CDR3 reads CASSLRGLAGGYNEQFF. As DNA, the CDR3 is TGTGCCAGCAGCTTAAGGGGCCTAGCGGGAGGGTACAATGAGCAGTTCTTC.

This clone was seen only a few times. The chain carries TRBV5-1 and TRBJ2-2; possible D gene TRBD2, 6 bases. Trimming removed 7 bases from V and 7 bases from J, with 20 bases in between. Germline CDR1 and CDR2: SGHRS and YFSETQ. The CDR3 has 15 residues. The CDR3 DNA sequence: TGCGCCAGCCGCTCAGGAGGAGGGAATGGCGGGGAGCTGTTTTTT. It specifies CASRSGGGNGGELFF. The whole variable domain, filled in from reference TRBV5-1 and TRBJ2-2, reads KAGVTQTPRYLIKTRGQQVTLSCSPISGHRSVSWYQQTPGQGLQFLFEYFSETQRNKGNFPGRFSGRQFSNSRSEMNVSTLELGDSALYLCASRSGGGNGGELFFGEGSRLTVL.

The gene calls are TRBV5-1 and TRBJ2-2, with D unresolved. The CDR3 covers 15 residues. Trimming cost V 4 bases and J 0 bases, with 10 bases left between them. The V gene's germline CDR1 is SGHRS and CDR2 YFSETQ. The CDR3: CASSLRVANTGELFF. In DNA, the CDR3 is TGCGCCAGCAGCCTGCGCGTGGCGAACACCGGGGAGCTGTTTTTT.

Only one count was recorded for this clone. V and J are TRBV24-1 and TRBJ2-3, with 7 bases that match TRBD2. From germline, CDR1 is KGHDR and CDR2 SFDVKD. The CDR3 runs 15 residues. The V and J ends lost 5 bases and 5 bases, in that order; junction bases with no gene match: 9. The CDR3 spells CATSGSAGAGDTQYF. DNA for the CDR3: TGTGCCACCAGTGGGTCCGCGGGAGCGGGAGATACGCAGTATTTT.

The rearrangement links TRBV7-3 to TRBJ2-3; no definite D call. The germline gives CDR1 SGHTA, CDR2 FQGTGA. CDR3 length: 14 amino acids. Trimming left V 5 bases short and J 1 base short, with 10 bases between. The CDR3 DNA sequence: TGTGCCAGCAGCGCGACGTGGGGCACAGATACGCAGTATTTT. Encoded protein: CASSATWGTDTQYF.

V is TRBV28 and J is TRBJ2-5, with TRBD1 as a possible D gene (5 bases). Trimming cost V 2 bases and J 4 bases, with 8 bases left between them. The CDR3 runs 13 residues. Germline-derived CDR1 and CDR2 are MDHEN and SYDVKM. The CDR3 is CASSLAGRETQYF. For the CDR3, the DNA is TGTGCCAGCAGTTTAGCAGGGCGAGAGACCCAGTACTTC.

The chain has TRBV28 and TRBJ2-7; no clear D. The V gene lost 6 bases and the J gene lost 3 bases, with 21 bases spanning the gap. There are 16 residues in the CDR3. Per the germline V gene, CDR1 is MDHEN and CDR2 is SYDVKM. CDR3 amino acids: CASRRTIGLPDYEQYF. The CDR3 DNA follows: TGTGCCAGCAGGCGTACTATAGGGTTGCCGGACTACGAGCAGTACTTC.

The V and J genes are TRBV9 and TRBJ2-1; D gene ambiguous. The CDR3 length is 15 residues. V lost 5 bases, J lost 0 bases, and 12 bases lay in between. The germline CDR1 and CDR2 sequences are SGDLS and YYNGEE. The CDR3 loop is CASSPLAYSYNEQFF. For the CDR3, the DNA is TGTGCCAGCAGTCCTCTGGCCTACTCCTACAATGAGCAGTTCTTC.